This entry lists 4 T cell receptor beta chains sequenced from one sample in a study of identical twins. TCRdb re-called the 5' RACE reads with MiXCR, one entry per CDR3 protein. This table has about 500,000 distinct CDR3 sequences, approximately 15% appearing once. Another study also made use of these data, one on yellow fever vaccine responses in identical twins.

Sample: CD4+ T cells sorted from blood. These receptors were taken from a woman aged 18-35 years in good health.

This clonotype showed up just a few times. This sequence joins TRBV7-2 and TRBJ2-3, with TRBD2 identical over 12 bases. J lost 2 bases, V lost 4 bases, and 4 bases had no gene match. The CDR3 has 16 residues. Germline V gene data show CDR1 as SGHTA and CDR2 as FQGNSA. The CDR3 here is CASSSRLAGVTDTQYF. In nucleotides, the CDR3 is TGTGCCAGCAGCTCCCGACTAGCGGGGGTCACAGATACGCAGTATTTT.

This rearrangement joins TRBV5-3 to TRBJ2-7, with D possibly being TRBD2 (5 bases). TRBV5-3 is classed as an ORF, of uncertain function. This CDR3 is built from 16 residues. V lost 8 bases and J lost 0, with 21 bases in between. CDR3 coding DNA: TGTGCCAGTCTCATTGGCCCAGCGGTCTCCTCCTACGAGCAGTACTTC. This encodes CASLIGPAVSSYEQYF.

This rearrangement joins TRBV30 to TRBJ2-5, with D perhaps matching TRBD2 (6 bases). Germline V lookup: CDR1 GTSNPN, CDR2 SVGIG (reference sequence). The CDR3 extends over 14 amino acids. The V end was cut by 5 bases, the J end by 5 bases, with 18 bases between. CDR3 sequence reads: CAWGTSQGWETQYF. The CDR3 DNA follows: TGTGCCTGGGGGACTTCTCAGGGCTGGGAGACCCAGTACTTC.

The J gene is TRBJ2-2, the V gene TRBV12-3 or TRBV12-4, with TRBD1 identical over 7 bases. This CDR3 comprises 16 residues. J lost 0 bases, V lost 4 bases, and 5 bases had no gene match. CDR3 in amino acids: CASSYNRGANTGELFF. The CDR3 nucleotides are TGTGCCAGCAGTTACAACAGGGGTGCGAACACCGGGGAGCTGTTTTTT.